These 17 T cell receptor beta chains share one sample of origin, sequenced in a study of regulatory T cells in long-lasting Graves disease. Relying on iRepertoire HTBI primers and Arm-PCR of CDR3 regions, the team built TCR beta libraries. TCRdb processed the multiplex PCR reads anew with MiXCR; each CDR3 protein has one entry. The table includes 350,000 to 500,000 distinct CDR3 sequences, 21% detected once. As to time point: persistent/refractory GD, antithyroid drugs over 5 years with positive TRAb. RNA isolated from PBMCs was used to make the TCR library. Here the sequenced sample was peripheral blood mononuclear cells (PBMCs), taken when the disease was refractory, from a patient treated with antithyroid drugs. These receptors came from a female donor with Graves disease.

This clonotype was counted at least ten times. The chain recombines TRBV9 with TRBJ1-2, with TRBD1 identical over 9 bases. CDR3 length: 14 residues. After removal of 2 bases from V and 8 bases from J, the junction contained 7 bases not matched to a gene. The germline V gene encodes CDR1 SGDLS and CDR2 YYNGEE. The CDR3 is CASSVWDRDGGYTF. The CDR3 DNA reads as TGTGCCAGCAGCGTGTGGGACAGGGATGGCGGCTACACCTTC.

This clonotype was counted ten times or more. The rearrangement uses TRBV2 and TRBJ1-5; D is unclear. V lost 6 bases to trimming and J lost 2 bases, with 14 bases between them. Germline assignment: CDR1 SNHLY and CDR2 FYNNEI. This CDR3 is 15 amino acids long. The CDR3 region has the DNA TGTGCCAGCAGGGAGGGAAGTTCGGGCAATCAGCCCCAGCATTTT. This gives the protein CASREGSSGNQPQHF.

The sample holds many counts of this clonotype. The genes are TRBV11-2 and TRBJ2-2; D perhaps matches TRBD2 (6 bases). The V gene's germline CDR1 is SGHAT and CDR2 FQNNGV. The CDR3 has 14 residues. V lost 8 bases, J lost 0 bases, and 10 bases lay in between. The CDR3 region is CASDSGSNTGELFF. The CDR3 bases are TGTGCCAGCGATAGCGGATCGAACACCGGGGAGCTGTTTTTT.

The rearrangement uses TRBV12-3 or TRBV12-4 and TRBJ2-2; TRBD1 matches at 7 bases. This CDR3 spans 16 amino acids. V shed 7 bases and J 3 bases; nucleotides not matched to a gene: 11. CDR3 protein: CASIVKGGADTGELFF. CDR3 nucleotide sequence: TGTGCCAGCATCGTCAAAGGGGGCGCGGACACCGGGGAGCTGTTTTTT.

The chain has TRBV12-3 or TRBV12-4 and TRBJ2-1; 13 nucleotides agree with TRBD2. This CDR3 is 15 amino acids long. The V segment lost 6 bases and the J segment 4 bases; nucleotides outside the gene matches: 3. CDR3 sequence: CASSRTSGGYNEQFF. DNA for the CDR3: TGTGCCAGCAGCCGGACTAGCGGGGGATACAATGAGCAGTTCTTC.

A word on this clonotype: A junction boundary mismatches the germline segment, possibly from a read error. This chain joins TRBV28 and TRBJ2-3; D is uncertain. The germline V gene encodes CDR1 MDHEN and CDR2 SYDVKM. This CDR3 comprises 13 residues. The CDR3 DNA follows: TGTACCAGCAGTTTAGGTGGTGAAGATACGCAGTATTTT. It translates to CTSSLGGEDTQYF.

This clonotype was found many times. The chain joins TRBV27 to TRBJ2-5; D may be TRBD1 (6 bases). Trimming stripped 0 bases from V and 5 bases from J, with 16 bases between. This CDR3 spans 16 amino acids. From germline, CDR1 is MNHEY and CDR2 SMNVEV (reference sequence). The CDR3: CASSLSAGAVRETQYF. The CDR3 region has the DNA TGTGCCAGCAGTTTATCCGCAGGGGCGGTTCGGGAGACCCAGTACTTC.

This clonotype was detected ten times or more. The V and J genes are TRBV20-1 and TRBJ1-4; perhaps TRBD1 as D (5 bases). The CDR3 extends over 13 amino acids. The germline gives CDR1 DFQATT, CDR2 SNEGSKA (reference sequence). Between the trimmed V and J ends, which lost 5 bases and 6 bases, there was a span of 13 bases. The CDR3 reads CSASRGSYEKLFF. CDR3 coding DNA: TGCAGTGCTTCCCGGGGGAGCTATGAAAAACTGTTTTTT.

The chain recombines TRBV15 with TRBJ1-6, with 8 bases fitting TRBD1. The trim removed 0 bases at V and 9 bases at J, leaving 7 bases unmatched. The germline V gene has CDR1 LNHNV and CDR2 YYDKDF (reference sequence). The length of the CDR3 is 16 residues. CDR3 bases: TGTGCCACCAGCAGAGATCGTAGGACAGGGCGTTCACCCCTCCACTTT. This translates into CATSRDRRTGRSPLHF.

This clonotype was observed at least ten times. The V gene is TRBV2, the J gene TRBJ1-1; possible D gene TRBD1, 5 bases. V was shortened by 5 bases and J by 1 base, with 8 bases between the two germline ends. This CDR3 spans 13 amino acids. Germline V gene lookup returns CDR1 SNHLY and CDR2 FYNNEI. In DNA, the CDR3 is TGTGCCAGCAGTCAGCAGGGGAACACTGAAGCTTTCTTT. Encoded protein: CASSQQGNTEAFF.

The chain employs TRBV20-1 and TRBJ2-1; TRBD2 matches at 10 bases. Losses at the gene ends were 0 bases for V and 8 bases for J; bases not matched to a gene: 7. The CDR3 spans 15 residues. Germline CDR1 DFQATT, CDR2 SNEGSKA (reference sequence). CDR3 sequence reads: CSARDPSGRGDEQFF. The CDR3 DNA follows: TGCAGTGCTAGAGATCCTAGCGGGAGAGGGGATGAGCAGTTCTTC.

The CDR3: CASSVQGGGNTIYF. CDR3 coding DNA: TGTGCCAGCAGCGTCCAGGGGGGCGGAAACACCATATATTTT. The J gene is TRBJ1-3, the V gene TRBV7-9, with 7 nucleotides matching TRBD1. The CDR3 consists of 14 residues. Germline lookup yields CDR1 SEHNR and CDR2 FQNEAQ (reference sequence). V trimming: 5 bases; J trimming: 4 bases; junction bases outside the gene matches: 5.

V and J are TRBV7-2 and TRBJ2-1, with 7 bases that match TRBD2. Looked up from germline, CDR1 is SGHTA and CDR2 is FQGNSA. V shed 0 bases and J 2 bases; nucleotides not matched to a gene: 4. The CDR3 length is 16 residues. CDR3 loop: CASSLATSAAYNEQFF. The CDR3 DNA sequence: TGTGCCAGCAGCTTAGCCACTAGCGCAGCCTACAATGAGCAGTTCTTC.

The genes are TRBV27 and TRBJ1-1; the match to TRBD1 covers 8 bases. V lost 0 bases to trimming and J lost 1 base; unmatched junction nucleotides: 13. The CDR3 sequence is 19 residues long. Germline CDR1 MNHEY, CDR2 SMNVEV (reference sequence). The CDR3 DNA sequence: TGTGCCAGCAGTTTATCGCCGAACCTTATACAGGGGGGGAACACTGAAGCTTTCTTT. Protein sequence: CASSLSPNLIQGGNTEAFF.

The genes are TRBV27 and TRBJ1-1; the match to TRBD1 covers 11 bases. Per germline, CDR1 MNHEY and CDR2 SMNVEV (reference sequence). The CDR3 sequence is 15 residues long. Losses at the gene ends were 5 bases for V and 5 bases for J; bases not matched to a gene: 7. In DNA, the CDR3 is TGTGCCAGCAGTCCCGCGGACAGGGGGCGTACTGAAGCTTTCTTT. Amino acids: CASSPADRGRTEAFF.

The chain joins TRBV20-1 to TRBJ2-4; D unclear. V dropped 4 bases and J dropped 4 bases, with 23 bases sitting between them. Germline V lookup: CDR1 DFQATT, CDR2 SNEGSKA (reference sequence). CDR3 length equals 17 residues. For the CDR3, the DNA is TGCAGTGCTACGTTTGTGGTAACGCGCGTTTTTAAAAACATTCAGTACTTC. This sequence encodes CSATFVVTRVFKNIQYF.

This clonotype was detected ten times or more. CDR3 nucleotides: TGTGCCAGTAGTATTGTCGTGAACACTGAAGCTTTCTTT. Translation gives CASSIVVNTEAFF. The rearrangement joins TRBV19 to TRBJ1-1; D remains unclear. This CDR3 has 13 residues. V was trimmed by 3 bases and J by 0 bases, leaving 5 bases between them. The V gene's germline CDR1 is LNHDA and CDR2 SQIVND (reference sequence).